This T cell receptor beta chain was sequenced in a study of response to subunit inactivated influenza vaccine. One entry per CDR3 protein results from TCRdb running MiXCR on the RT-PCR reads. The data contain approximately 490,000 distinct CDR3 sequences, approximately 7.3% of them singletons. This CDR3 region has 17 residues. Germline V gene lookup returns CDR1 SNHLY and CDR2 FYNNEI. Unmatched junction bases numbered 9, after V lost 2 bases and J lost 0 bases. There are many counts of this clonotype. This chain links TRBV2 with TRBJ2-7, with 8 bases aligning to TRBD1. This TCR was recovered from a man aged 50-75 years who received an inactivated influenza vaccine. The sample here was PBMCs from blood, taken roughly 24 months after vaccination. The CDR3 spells CASSEFGDRLTSYEQYF. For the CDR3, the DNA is TGTGCCAGCAGTGAATTTGGGGACAGGCTGACCTCCTACGAGCAGTACTTC.